Sequencing of this TCR beta chain was carried out in a study of shared clonotypes between healthy human individuals. V gave up 4 bases and J gave up 9 bases, with 22 bases separating them. The germline CDR1 and CDR2 sequences are MNHEY and SMNVEV (reference sequence). The CDR3 has 16 amino acids. Recent acute infections and vaccinations were absent in the healthy HIV-negative adult donors. Memory CD4+ cells were the fraction left after CD45RA+ naive selection. Sorted-subset replicate PCRs used 150 to 250 ng of genomic DNA. This amount corresponded to approximately 30,000 T cell genomes. Measured with immunoSEQ multiplex PCR; TCRdb has only the in-frame clones, and not every one. This table has 2 million to 2.5 million clones, approximately 94% appearing once.

Sequenced: naive CD4+ T cells sorted from blood. Subset in this sample: CD45RA+ positively selected. The receptor comes from a man younger than 35 in good health. This chain uses TRBV27 with TRBJ1-5; a possible D gene is TRBD1 (5 bases). CDR3 sequence (DNA): TGTGCCAGCAGTTGGGGACCGGGACTTCCAAATTCGCCCCAGCATTTT. Translated: CASSWGPGLPNSPQHF.